This TCR beta chain stems from a study of T cell responses to AZD1222 COVID-19 vaccine. Whole-study findings and limits: Donors skewed white British and female; clonal diversity was possibly underestimated.

On this clone: The target antigen is unknown.

Here immunoSEQ multiplex PCR was the method, and the copy in TCRdb shows in-frame clones only, minus some. The table lists 130,000 to 150,000 clones, about 90% of them singletons. This sample comprised peripheral blood, obtained on day 0 of AZD1222 vaccination. This clonotype originated in an adult in good health.

The CDR3 loop reads CASSQGTGASQPQHF. The CDR3 DNA follows: TGCGCCAGCAGCCAAGGGACAGGGGCCAGTCAGCCCCAGCATTTT. The V gene is TRBV4-1, the J gene TRBJ1-5; 9 positions match TRBD1. The CDR3 sequence is 15 residues long. Germline loops: CDR1 MGHRA, CDR2 YSYEKL. With 1 base clipped from V and 6 bases from J, the junction kept 4 bases outside the gene matches.